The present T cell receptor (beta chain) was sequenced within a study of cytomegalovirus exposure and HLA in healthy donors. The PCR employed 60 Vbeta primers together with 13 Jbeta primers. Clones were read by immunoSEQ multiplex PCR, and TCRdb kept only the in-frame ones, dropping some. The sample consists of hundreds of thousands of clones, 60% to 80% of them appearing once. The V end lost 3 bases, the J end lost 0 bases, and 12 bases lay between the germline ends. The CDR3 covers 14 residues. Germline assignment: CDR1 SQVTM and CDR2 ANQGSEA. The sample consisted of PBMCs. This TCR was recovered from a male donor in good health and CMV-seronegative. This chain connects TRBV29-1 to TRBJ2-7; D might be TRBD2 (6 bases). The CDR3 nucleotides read TGCAGCGTTGACACGGGAGCCACCTCCTACGAGCAGTACTTC. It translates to CSVDTGATSYEQYF.